This is a list of T cell receptor beta chains from one sample in a study of blood T cells in healthy people across ages. Each CDR3 protein is one row after TCRdb ran MiXCR on the 5' RACE reads. This sample carries 450,000 to 700,000 distinct CDR3 sequences, 25% to 30% of them seen once, and the ten largest clones take about a fifth. Sequenced: blood. Receptor source: a woman in her seventies in good health. Each CDR3 is given with its conserved first and last residue. D genes are given only for firm matches. Where a row states a size, it is once, few, many or the class of an expanded clone; other rows omit it.

cdr3_nt cdr3_aa clone_size j_call v_call d_call
TGCAGTGCTCACAGGGGAAGTGTGGGCACTGAAGCTTTCTTT CSAHRGSVGTEAFF few TRBJ1-1 TRBV20-1 TRBD1
TGTGCCAGCAGCTTGCGACAGGGTAACGAGCAGTACTTC CASSLRQGNEQYF few TRBJ2-7 TRBV7-9 TRBD1
TGTGCCAGTAGTCCGGGACAGTTGAGGGTCCGATACACCTTC CASSPGQLRVRYTF NA TRBJ1-2 TRBV19 TRBD1
TGTGCCAGCATAATCGACATGGCTTCGAATGAAAAACTGTTTTTT CASIIDMASNEKLFF few TRBJ1-4 TRBV2 NA
TGTGCCAGCAGCCGACAGCTTTCTAACTATGGCTACACCTTC CASSRQLSNYGYTF NA TRBJ1-2 TRBV12-3/TRBV12-4 NA
TGTGCCAGCACGCCCTTTCAAGAGACCCAGTACTTC CASTPFQETQYF NA TRBJ2-5 TRBV6-2/TRBV6-3 NA
TGTGCCAGCTGTCCAAGAATCGGGGAGGTCGAGCAGTACTTC CASCPRIGEVEQYF few TRBJ2-7 TRBV7-4 NA
TGCAGCGTTCCTTTCTATAGCAGTACCTACAATGAGCAGTTCTTC CSVPFYSSTYNEQFF many TRBJ2-1 TRBV29-1 NA
TGTGCCAGCAGTTACAGTGAGGGGTCAAATGGGCTGAACACTGAAGCTTTCTTT CASSYSEGSNGLNTEAFF NA TRBJ1-1 TRBV6-5 NA
TGTGCCAGTTCCCGACCCACTGAAGCTTTCTTT CASSRPTEAFF NA TRBJ1-1 TRBV19 NA